This T cell receptor beta chain was identified during a study of beta chain features in type 1 diabetes. V lost 2 bases and J lost 3, with 11 bases in between. CDR1 is SGHRS and CDR2 is YFSETQ in the germline V gene. The CDR3 runs to 14 residues. Reverse transcription of all isolated RNA meant that expressed TCRB transcripts were sequenced. The assay was immunoSEQ multiplex PCR, and TCRdb's table has in-frame clones only and misses some. The repertoire holds under 250,000 clones, with approximately 14% as singletons. This clone was observed a few times. This clonotype was obtained from a middle-aged woman in good health. The chain joins TRBV5-1 to TRBJ1-2, with D unresolved. Sequenced input: naive CD4+ T cells from blood. The CDR3 protein is CASSFNTPDYGYTF. The CDR3 nucleotides read TGCGCCAGCAGCTTCAACACCCCTGACTATGGCTACACCTTC.